This T cell receptor (beta chain) was sequenced in a study of blood T cells in healthy people across ages. This clonotype has only a few counts. Using a J-beta primer mix together with a sample-barcoded 5' primer, a second PCR was run for roughly 6 to 11 cycles. TCRdb processed the 5' RACE reads anew with MiXCR; each CDR3 protein has one entry. The table records approximately 780,000 distinct CDR3 sequences, roughly 24% of them present only once. In addition, the sample was reused for a study of T cells of mothers and their children.

This TCR was sampled from a boy younger than 18 in good health. The sequenced sample consisted of blood.

The CDR3: CASSAHSTEAFF. The CDR3 bases are TGTGCCAGCAGTGCGCACAGCACTGAAGCTTTCTTT. The chain is built from TRBV6-5 and TRBJ1-1; D not resolved. Per the germline V gene, CDR1 is MNHEY and CDR2 is SVGAGI. The CDR3 extends over 12 amino acids. The ends were cut back, 5 bases at V and 4 bases at J, with 8 bases in the middle.